One and the same sample provided the 16 T cell receptor beta chains below, sequenced in a study of shared clonotypes between healthy human individuals. CD45RO-negative CD8 cells positively selected for CCR7 made up the naive population, which excluded terminally differentiated effector memory CD45RA+ cells. Profiled with immunoSEQ multiplex PCR; TCRdb holds only in-frame clones, not every one. The sample includes 630,000 or so clones, roughly 98% of them seen just once. Sequencing input: naive CD8+ T cells sorted from blood. These receptors all come from a man aged 25 to 40 in good health.

V gene TRBV21-1 combines with J gene TRBJ1-3; the listed D gene, TRBD1, was not tested against the DNA. TRBV21-1 is reported as a pseudogene. The CDR3 loop spans 13 amino acids. The CDR3 loop is CASGHRVGNTIYF. For the CDR3, the DNA is TGTGCCAGCGGCCACAGGGTTGGAAACACCATATATTTT.

The chain uses TRBV29-1 and TRBJ2-2, with D maybe TRBD2 (6 bases). The V gene lost 3 bases and the J gene lost 6 bases, with 8 bases spanning the gap. Germline V gene data show CDR1 as SQVTM and CDR2 as ANQGSEA. This CDR3 spans 12 amino acids. The CDR3 reads CSVDWGAGELFF. For the CDR3, the DNA is TGCAGCGTTGACTGGGGGGCCGGGGAGCTGTTTTTT.

This clone was observed once. V is TRBV9 and J is TRBJ2-7; TRBD1 agrees at 7 bases. The CDR3 contains 15 residues. CDR1 is SGDLS, CDR2 YYNGEE, per germline. V was clipped by 2 bases and J by 5 bases; unmatched bases: 10. The CDR3 sequence is CASSVDGTVWDEQYF. CDR3 nucleotide sequence: TGTGCCAGCAGCGTGGACGGGACAGTGTGGGACGAGCAGTACTTC. The whole variable domain, filled in from reference TRBV9 and TRBJ2-7, reads DSGVTQTPKHLITATGQRVTLRCSPRSGDLSVYWYQQSLDQGLQFLIQYYNGEERAKGNILERFSAQQFPDLHSELNLSSLELGDSALYFCASSVDGTVWDEQYFGPGTRLTVT.

This clone was seen only once. V is TRBV7-2 and J is TRBJ1-5; a possible D gene is TRBD1 (6 bases). This CDR3 region has 15 residues. From germline, CDR1 is SGHTA and CDR2 FQGNSA. The V end was cut by 0 bases, the J end by 4 bases, with 10 bases between. CDR3 sequence: CASSLAGGGNQPQHF. Written as DNA, the CDR3 is TGTGCCAGCAGCTTAGCTGGAGGGGGTAATCAGCCCCAGCATTTT.

A single count supports this clone. The rearrangement links TRBV20-1 to TRBJ1-1; D remains unclear. V dropped 6 bases and J dropped 3 bases, with 8 bases sitting between them. The length of the CDR3 is 11 residues. Germline CDR1 is DFQATT and CDR2 is SNEGSKA (reference sequence). This chain's CDR3 is CSAMRDTEAFF. CDR3 sequence (DNA): TGCAGTGCGATGCGGGACACTGAAGCTTTCTTT.

V gene TRBV10-1 combines with J gene TRBJ2-1; 8 nucleotides align to TRBD1. Germline V gives CDR1 WNHNN, CDR2 SYGVQD (reference sequence). V shed 2 bases and J 7 bases; nucleotides not matched to a gene: 7. This CDR3 region has 15 residues. CDR3 bases: TGCGCCAGCAGTGAGCAGGGGGCCCTTTTGAATGAGCAGTTCTTC. Protein product: CASSEQGALLNEQFF.

The gene calls are TRBV14 and TRBJ1-4; D is undetermined. Trimming left V 1 base short and J 0 bases short, with 9 bases between. Germline CDR1 and CDR2: SGHDN and FVKESK. The CDR3 length is 16 residues. The CDR3 loop is CASSQGFRATNEKLFF. In DNA form, the CDR3 reads TGTGCCAGCAGCCAAGGTTTTCGAGCAACTAATGAAAAACTGTTTTTT.

The rearrangement joins TRBV5-8 to TRBJ1-3; tentatively, D is TRBD1 (5 bases). Germline lookup yields CDR1 SGHTS and CDR2 YDEGEE. V lost 4 bases and J lost 4, with 15 bases in between. The CDR3 is 15 residues long. This chain's CDR3 is CASSQTGTRGNTIYF. In DNA form, the CDR3 reads TGTGCCAGCAGCCAGACCGGGACGAGAGGAAACACCATATATTTT.

This rearrangement joins TRBV28 to TRBJ2-1, with D unresolved. Germline V CDR1 and CDR2: MDHEN, SYDVKM. The CDR3 covers 13 residues. The V gene lost 3 bases and the J gene lost 4 bases, with 7 bases spanning the gap. In DNA, the CDR3 is TGTGCCAGCAGTTTTTCCCCTTACAATGAGCAGTTCTTC. This encodes CASSFSPYNEQFF. Full variable domain (outside the CDR3, taken from reference TRBV28 and TRBJ2-1): DVKVTQSSRYLVKRTGEKVFLECVQDMDHENMFWYRQDPGLGLRLIYFSYDVKMKEKGDIPEGYSVSREKKERFSLILESASTNQTSMYLCASSFSPYNEQFFGPGTRLTVL.

The chain links TRBV10-3 to TRBJ2-7; possibly TRBD2 for D (5 bases). Trimming removed 6 bases at V and 7 bases at J, with 19 bases between. Per germline, CDR1 ENHRY and CDR2 SYGVKD. This CDR3 is 14 amino acids long. CDR3 bases: TGTGCCATCAGATCCCCGGAGGAGCCTACAGAGCAGTACTTC. Protein: CAIRSPEEPTEQYF.

The CDR3 DNA is TGTGCCAGCAGCCCACAGGGGCGTAATCAGCCCCAGCATTTT. This encodes CASSPQGRNQPQHF. The rearrangement links TRBV28 to TRBJ1-5; 7 nucleotides match TRBD1. This CDR3 comprises 14 residues. The germline gives CDR1 MDHEN, CDR2 SYDVKM. Germline trimming cut 6 bases from V and 4 bases from J; bases unmatched to any gene: 6.

The V and J genes are TRBV7-9 and TRBJ1-2; possible D gene TRBD1, 5 bases. Trimming pared 1 base from V and 8 bases from J, leaving 14 bases between. CDR3 length: 14 residues. Germline-derived CDR1 and CDR2 are SEHNR and FQNEAQ (reference sequence). The CDR3 DNA follows: TGTGCCAGCAGCTTAGGGACAACAATGTGGGGCTACACCTTC. Translating gives CASSLGTTMWGYTF.

The rearrangement joins TRBV5-1 to TRBJ1-2, with D unclear. The CDR3 covers 14 residues. Germline CDR1 and CDR2: SGHRS and YFSETQ. Trimming cost V 4 bases and J 1 base, with 11 bases left between them. The CDR3 nucleotides are TGCGCCAGCAGCCGAGAGGGCAGTAACTATGGCTACACCTTC. Translating it yields CASSREGSNYGYTF.

The chain carries TRBV11-2 and TRBJ1-4, with D uncertain. The CDR3 is made up of 13 amino acids. Trimming cost V 2 bases and J 7 bases, with 8 bases left between them. The germline V gene has CDR1 SGHAT and CDR2 FQNNGV. The CDR3 bases are TGTGCCAGCAGCTTAACCACCCCTGAAAAACTGTTTTTT. This encodes CASSLTTPEKLFF.

This chain uses TRBV18 with TRBJ1-1; 7 bases are shared with TRBD1. In germline, CDR1 is KGHSH, CDR2 LQKENI. Trimming at V came to 1 base and at J to 5 bases, leaving 7 bases not matched to a gene. The CDR3 totals 15 residues. CDR3 in DNA: TGTGCCAGCTCACCACGGGACAGTGAGGCTACTGAAGCTTTCTTT. Its protein product is CASSPRDSEATEAFF.

The chain uses TRBV29-1 and TRBJ1-1, with D tentatively TRBD1 (6 bases). Germline V gives CDR1 SQVTM, CDR2 ANQGSEA. Trimming stripped 3 bases from V and 8 bases from J, with 10 bases between. The CDR3 contains 11 residues. For the CDR3, the DNA is TGCAGCGTTGACTCGGGGGGCGAAGCTTTCTTT. Amino acid sequence: CSVDSGGEAFF.